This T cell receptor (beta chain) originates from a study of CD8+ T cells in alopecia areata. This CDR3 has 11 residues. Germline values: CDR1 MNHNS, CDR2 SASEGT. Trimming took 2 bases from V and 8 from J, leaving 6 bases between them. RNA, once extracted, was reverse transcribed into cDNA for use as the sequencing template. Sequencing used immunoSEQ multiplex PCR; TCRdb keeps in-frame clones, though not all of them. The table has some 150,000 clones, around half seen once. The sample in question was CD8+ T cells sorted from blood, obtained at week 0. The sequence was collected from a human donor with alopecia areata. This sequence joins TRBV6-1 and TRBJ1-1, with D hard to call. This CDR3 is CASSETREAFF. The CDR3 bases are TGTGCCAGCAGTGAAACAAGAGAAGCTTTCTTT.